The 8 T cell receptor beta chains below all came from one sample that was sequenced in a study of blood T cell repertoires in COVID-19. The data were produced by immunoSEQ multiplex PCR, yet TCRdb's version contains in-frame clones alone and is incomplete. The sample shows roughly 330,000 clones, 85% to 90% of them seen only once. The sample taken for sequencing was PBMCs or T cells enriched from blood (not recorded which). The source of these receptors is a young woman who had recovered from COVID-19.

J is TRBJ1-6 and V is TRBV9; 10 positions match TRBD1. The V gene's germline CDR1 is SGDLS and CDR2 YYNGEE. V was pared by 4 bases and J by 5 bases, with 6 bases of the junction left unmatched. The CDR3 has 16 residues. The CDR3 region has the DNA TGTGCCAGCAGCTTCCGGGACAGGGGTGATAATTCACCCCTCCACTTT. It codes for CASSFRDRGDNSPLHF.

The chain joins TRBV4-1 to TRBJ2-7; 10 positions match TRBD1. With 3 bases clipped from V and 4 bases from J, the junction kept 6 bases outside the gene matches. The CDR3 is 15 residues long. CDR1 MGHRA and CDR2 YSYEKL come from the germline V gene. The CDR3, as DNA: TGCGCCAGCAGCCACCCGGGACAGGGGAGTTACGAGCAGTACTTC. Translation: CASSHPGQGSYEQYF.

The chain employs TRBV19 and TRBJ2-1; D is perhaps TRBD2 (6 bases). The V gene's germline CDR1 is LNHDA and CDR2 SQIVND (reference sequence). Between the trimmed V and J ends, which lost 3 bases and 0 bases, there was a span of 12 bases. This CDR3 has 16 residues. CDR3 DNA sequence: TGTGCCAGTAGTATTTGGAGGGGCCTCTCCTACAATGAGCAGTTCTTC. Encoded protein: CASSIWRGLSYNEQFF.

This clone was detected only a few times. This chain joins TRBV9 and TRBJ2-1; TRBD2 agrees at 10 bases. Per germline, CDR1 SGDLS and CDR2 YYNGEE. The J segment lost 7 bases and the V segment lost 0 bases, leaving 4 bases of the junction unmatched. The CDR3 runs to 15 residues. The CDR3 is CASSVGAGGRNEQFF. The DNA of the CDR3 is TGTGCCAGCAGCGTAGGAGCGGGGGGGAGAAATGAGCAGTTCTTC.

For the CDR3, the DNA is TGTGCCAGTAGTCGACAGGGAACCACGGATTCACCCCTCCACTTT. This codes for CASSRQGTTDSPLHF. V gene TRBV19 combines with J gene TRBJ1-6, with TRBD1 identical over 7 bases. Germline V gives CDR1 LNHDA, CDR2 SQIVND (reference sequence). CDR3 size: 15 residues. The trim removed 5 bases at V and 8 bases at J, leaving 9 bases unmatched.

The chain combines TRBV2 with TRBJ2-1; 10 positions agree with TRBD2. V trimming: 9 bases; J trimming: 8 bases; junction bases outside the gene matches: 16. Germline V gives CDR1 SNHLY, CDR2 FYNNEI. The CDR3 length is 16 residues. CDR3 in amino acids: CARDRRGLAVVDEQFF. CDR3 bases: TGTGCCAGAGATAGGCGCGGACTAGCGGTGGTGGATGAGCAGTTCTTC.

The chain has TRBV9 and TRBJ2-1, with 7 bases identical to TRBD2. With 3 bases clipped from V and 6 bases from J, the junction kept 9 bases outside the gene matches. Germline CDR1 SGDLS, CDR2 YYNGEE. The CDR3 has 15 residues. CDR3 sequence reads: CASSGGTTNRNEQFF. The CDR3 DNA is TGTGCCAGCAGCGGAGGGACTACCAATCGCAATGAGCAGTTCTTC. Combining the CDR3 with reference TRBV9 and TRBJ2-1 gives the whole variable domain DSGVTQTPKHLITATGQRVTLRCSPRSGDLSVYWYQQSLDQGLQFLIQYYNGEERAKGNILERFSAQQFPDLHSELNLSSLELGDSALYFCASSGGTTNRNEQFFGPGTRLTVL.

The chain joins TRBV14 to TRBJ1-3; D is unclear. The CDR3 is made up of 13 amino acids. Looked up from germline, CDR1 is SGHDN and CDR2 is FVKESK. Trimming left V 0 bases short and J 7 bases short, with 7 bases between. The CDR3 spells CASSQERFNTIYF. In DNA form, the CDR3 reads TGTGCCAGCAGCCAAGAGCGCTTTAACACCATATATTTT.